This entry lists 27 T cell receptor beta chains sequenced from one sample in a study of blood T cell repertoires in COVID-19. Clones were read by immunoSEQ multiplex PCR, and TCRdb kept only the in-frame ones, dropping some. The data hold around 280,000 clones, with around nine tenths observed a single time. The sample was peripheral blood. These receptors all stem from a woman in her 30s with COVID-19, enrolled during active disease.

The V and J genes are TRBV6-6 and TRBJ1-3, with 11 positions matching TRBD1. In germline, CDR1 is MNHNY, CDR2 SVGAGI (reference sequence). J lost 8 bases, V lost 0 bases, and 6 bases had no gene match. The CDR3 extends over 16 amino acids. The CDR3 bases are TGTGCCAGCAGTTACTCGAGGACAGGGGGCCGAGACACCATATATTTT. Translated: CASSYSRTGGRDTIYF.

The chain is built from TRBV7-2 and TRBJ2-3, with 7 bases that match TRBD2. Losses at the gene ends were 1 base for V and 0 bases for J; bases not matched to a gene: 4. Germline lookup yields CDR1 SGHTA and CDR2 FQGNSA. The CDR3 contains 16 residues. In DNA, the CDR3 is TGTGCCAGCAGCTTAGGGCTAGCGGCTAGCACAGATACGCAGTATTTT. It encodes CASSLGLAASTDTQYF.

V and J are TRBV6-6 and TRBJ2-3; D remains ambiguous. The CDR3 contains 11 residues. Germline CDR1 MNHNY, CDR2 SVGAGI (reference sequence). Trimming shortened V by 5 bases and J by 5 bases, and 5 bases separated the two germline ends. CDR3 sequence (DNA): TGTGCCAGCAGTCCCTTAGATACGCAGTATTTT. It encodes CASSPLDTQYF.

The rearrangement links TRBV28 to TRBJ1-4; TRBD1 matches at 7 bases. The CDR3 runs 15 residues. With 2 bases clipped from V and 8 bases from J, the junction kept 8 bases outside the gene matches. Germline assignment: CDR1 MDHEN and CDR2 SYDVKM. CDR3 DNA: TGTGCCAGCAGTTTAACCGGACAGGCGGGGGAAAAACTGTTTTTT. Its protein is CASSLTGQAGEKLFF.

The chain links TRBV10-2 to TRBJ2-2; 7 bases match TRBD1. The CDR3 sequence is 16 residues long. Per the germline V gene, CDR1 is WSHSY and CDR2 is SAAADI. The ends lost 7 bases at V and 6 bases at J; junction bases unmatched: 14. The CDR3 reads CASKGSGTVRAGELFF. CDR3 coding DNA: TGCGCCAGCAAAGGGTCTGGGACAGTACGGGCCGGGGAGCTGTTTTTT.

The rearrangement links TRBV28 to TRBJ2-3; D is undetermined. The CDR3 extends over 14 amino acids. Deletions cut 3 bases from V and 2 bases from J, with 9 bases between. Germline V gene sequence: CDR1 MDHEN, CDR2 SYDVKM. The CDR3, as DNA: TGTGCCAGCAGTTTGGGCTACAACACAGATACGCAGTATTTT. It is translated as CASSLGYNTDTQYF. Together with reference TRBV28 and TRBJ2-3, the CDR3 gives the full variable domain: DVKVTQSSRYLVKRTGEKVFLECVQDMDHENMFWYRQDPGLGLRLIYFSYDVKMKEKGDIPEGYSVSREKKERFSLILESASTNQTSMYLCASSLGYNTDTQYFGPGTRLTVL.

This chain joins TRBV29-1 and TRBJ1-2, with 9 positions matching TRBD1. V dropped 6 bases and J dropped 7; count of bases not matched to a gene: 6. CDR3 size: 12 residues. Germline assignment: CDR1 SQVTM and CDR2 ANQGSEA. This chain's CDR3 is CSVGDRVVGYTF. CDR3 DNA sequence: TGCAGCGTAGGGGACAGGGTAGTTGGCTACACCTTC.

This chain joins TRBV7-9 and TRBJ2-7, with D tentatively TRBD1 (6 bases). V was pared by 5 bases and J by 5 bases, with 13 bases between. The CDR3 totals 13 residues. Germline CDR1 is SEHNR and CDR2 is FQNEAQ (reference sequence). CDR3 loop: CASSRDQGHEQYF. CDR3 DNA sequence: TGTGCCAGCAGCCGGGACCAGGGGCACGAGCAGTACTTC. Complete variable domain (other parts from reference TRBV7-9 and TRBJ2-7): DTGVSQNPRHKITKRGQNVTFRCDPISEHNRLYWYRQTLGQGPEFLTYFQNEAQLEKSRLLSDRFSAERPKGSFSTLEIQRTEQGDSAMYLCASSRDQGHEQYFGPGTRLTVT.

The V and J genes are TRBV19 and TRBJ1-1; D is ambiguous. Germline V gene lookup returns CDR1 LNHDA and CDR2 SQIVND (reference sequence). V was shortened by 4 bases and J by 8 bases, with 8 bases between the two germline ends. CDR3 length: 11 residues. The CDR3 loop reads CASSKTTEAFF. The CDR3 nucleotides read TGTGCCAGTAGTAAAACCACAGAAGCTTTCTTT.

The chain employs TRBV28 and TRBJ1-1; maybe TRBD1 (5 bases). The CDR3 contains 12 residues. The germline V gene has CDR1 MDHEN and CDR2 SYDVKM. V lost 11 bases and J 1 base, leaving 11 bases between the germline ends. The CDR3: CALQGGNTEAFF. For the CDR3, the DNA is TGTGCCTTGCAGGGCGGGAACACTGAAGCTTTCTTT.

The CDR3 protein is CASSLFSRVETQYF. CDR3 sequence (DNA): TGTGCCAGCAGCTTGTTTTCCAGGGTAGAGACCCAGTACTTC. The chain is built from TRBV5-6 and TRBJ2-5, with a weak D call TRBD1 (5 bases). The germline V gene has CDR1 SGHDT and CDR2 YYEEEE. The CDR3 loop spans 14 amino acids. The V end was cut by 1 base, the J end by 4 bases, with 11 bases between. Using reference TRBV5-6 and TRBJ2-5 for the parts outside the CDR3, the full variable domain is DAGVTQSPTHLIKTRGQQVTLRCSPKSGHDTVSWYQQALGQGPQFIFQYYEEEERQRGNFPDRFSGHQFPNYSSELNVNALLLGDSALYLCASSLFSRVETQYFGPGTRLLVL.

The CDR3 protein is CASSVGGGLSSGNTIYF. In DNA form, the CDR3 reads TGTGCCAGCAGCGTAGGTGGGGGCCTGAGCTCTGGAAACACCATATATTTT. The chain joins TRBV9 to TRBJ1-3; TRBD1 might be the D (6 bases). CDR3 length: 17 residues. In germline, CDR1 is SGDLS, CDR2 YYNGEE. V was trimmed by 0 bases and J by 0 bases, leaving 13 bases between them.

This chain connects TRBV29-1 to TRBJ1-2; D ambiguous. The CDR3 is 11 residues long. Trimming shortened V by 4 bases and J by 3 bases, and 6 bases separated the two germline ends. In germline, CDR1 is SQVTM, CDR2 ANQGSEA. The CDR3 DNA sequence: TGCAGCGTTGGGCAGGACTATGGCTACACCTTC. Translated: CSVGQDYGYTF.

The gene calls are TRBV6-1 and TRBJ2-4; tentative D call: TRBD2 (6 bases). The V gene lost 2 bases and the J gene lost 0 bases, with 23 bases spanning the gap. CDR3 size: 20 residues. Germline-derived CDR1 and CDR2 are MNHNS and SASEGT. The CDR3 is CASSEQGGEQVTLAKNIQYF. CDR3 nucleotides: TGTGCCAGCAGTGAACAGGGAGGTGAACAAGTGACTCTAGCCAAAAACATTCAGTACTTC.

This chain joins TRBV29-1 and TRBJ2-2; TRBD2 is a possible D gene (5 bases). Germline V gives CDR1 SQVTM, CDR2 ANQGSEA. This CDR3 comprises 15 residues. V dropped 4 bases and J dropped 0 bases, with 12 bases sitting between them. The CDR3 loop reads CSVVEGSANTGELFF. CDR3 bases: TGCAGCGTTGTCGAGGGCAGTGCGAACACCGGGGAGCTGTTTTTT.

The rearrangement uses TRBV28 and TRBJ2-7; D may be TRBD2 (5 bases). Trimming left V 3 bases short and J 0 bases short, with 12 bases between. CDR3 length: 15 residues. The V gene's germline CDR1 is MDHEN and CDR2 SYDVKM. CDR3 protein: CASSFDPAGSYEQYF. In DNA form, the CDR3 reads TGTGCCAGCAGTTTCGACCCCGCGGGCTCCTACGAGCAGTACTTC.

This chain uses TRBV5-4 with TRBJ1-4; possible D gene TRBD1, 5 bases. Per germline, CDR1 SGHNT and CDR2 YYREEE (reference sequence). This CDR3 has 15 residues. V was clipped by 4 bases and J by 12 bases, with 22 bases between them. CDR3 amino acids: CASSAGQGLNEELFF. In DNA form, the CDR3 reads TGTGCCAGCAGCGCCGGACAAGGCCTTAATGAGGAACTGTTTTTT.

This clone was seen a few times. CDR3 residues: CASSQDGVSTEAFF. The CDR3 DNA is TGCGCCAGCAGCCAAGACGGTGTAAGTACTGAAGCTTTCTTT. The J gene is TRBJ1-1, the V gene TRBV4-1; D call uncertain. The CDR3 has 14 amino acids. The germline CDR1 and CDR2 sequences are MGHRA and YSYEKL. Trimming removed 0 bases from V and 5 bases from J, with 10 bases in between.

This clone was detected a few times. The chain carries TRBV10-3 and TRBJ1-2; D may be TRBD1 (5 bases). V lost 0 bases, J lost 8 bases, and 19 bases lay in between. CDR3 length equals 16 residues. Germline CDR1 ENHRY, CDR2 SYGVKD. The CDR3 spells CAISESQQGIKEGYTF. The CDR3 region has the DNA TGTGCCATCAGTGAGTCTCAGCAGGGAATAAAAGAAGGCTACACCTTC.

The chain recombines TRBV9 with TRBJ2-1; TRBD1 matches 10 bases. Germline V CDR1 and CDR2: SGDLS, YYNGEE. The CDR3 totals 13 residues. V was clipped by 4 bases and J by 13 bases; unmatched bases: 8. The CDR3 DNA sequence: TGTGCCAGCAGCACCTTCGACAGGGGGCATCAGTTCTTC. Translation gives CASSTFDRGHQFF. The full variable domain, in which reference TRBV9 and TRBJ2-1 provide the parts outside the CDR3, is DSGVTQTPKHLITATGQRVTLRCSPRSGDLSVYWYQQSLDQGLQFLIQYYNGEERAKGNILERFSAQQFPDLHSELNLSSLELGDSALYFCASSTFDRGHQFFGPGTRLTVL.

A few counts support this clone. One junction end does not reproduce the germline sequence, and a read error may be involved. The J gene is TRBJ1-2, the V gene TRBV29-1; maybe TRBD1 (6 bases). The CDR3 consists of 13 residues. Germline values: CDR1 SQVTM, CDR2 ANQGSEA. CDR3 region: CSAWTDKTPGWAF. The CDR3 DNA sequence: TGCAGCGCCTGGACAGATAAGACTCCAGGTTGGGCCTTC.

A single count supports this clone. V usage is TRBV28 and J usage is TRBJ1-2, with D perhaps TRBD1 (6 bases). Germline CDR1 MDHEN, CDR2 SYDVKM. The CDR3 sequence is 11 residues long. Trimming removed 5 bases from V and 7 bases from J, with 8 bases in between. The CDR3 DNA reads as TGTGCCAGCAGTCAGGGGTTTGGCTACACCTTC. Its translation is CASSQGFGYTF.

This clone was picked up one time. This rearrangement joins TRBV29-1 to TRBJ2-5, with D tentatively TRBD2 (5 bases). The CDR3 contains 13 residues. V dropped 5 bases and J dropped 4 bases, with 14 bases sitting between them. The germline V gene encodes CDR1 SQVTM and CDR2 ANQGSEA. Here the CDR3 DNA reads TGCAGCGTTCCCAGCGGCCAGCGAGAGACCCAGTACTTC. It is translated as CSVPSGQRETQYF. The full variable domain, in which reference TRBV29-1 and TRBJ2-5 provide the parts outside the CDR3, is SAVISQKPSRDICQRGTSLTIQCQVDSQVTMMFWYRQQPGQSLTLIATANQGSEATYESGFVIDKFPISRPNLTFSTLTVSNMSPEDSSIYLCSVPSGQRETQYFGPGTRLLVL.

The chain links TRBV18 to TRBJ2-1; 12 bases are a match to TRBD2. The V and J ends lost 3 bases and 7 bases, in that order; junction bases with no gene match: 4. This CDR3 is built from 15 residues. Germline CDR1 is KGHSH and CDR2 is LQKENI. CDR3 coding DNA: TGTGCCAGCTCACCCGGGACTAGCGGGCAGAATGAGCAGTTCTTC. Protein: CASSPGTSGQNEQFF.

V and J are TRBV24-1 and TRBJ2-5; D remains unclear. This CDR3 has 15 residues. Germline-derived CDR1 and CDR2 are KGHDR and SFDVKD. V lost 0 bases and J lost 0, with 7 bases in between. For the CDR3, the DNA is TGTGCCACCAGTGATTTGTCCCGGGACCAAGAGACCCAGTACTTC. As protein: CATSDLSRDQETQYF.

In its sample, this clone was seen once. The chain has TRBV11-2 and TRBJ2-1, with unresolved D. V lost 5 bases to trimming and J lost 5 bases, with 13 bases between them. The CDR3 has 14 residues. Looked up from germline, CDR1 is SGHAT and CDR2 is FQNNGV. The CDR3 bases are TGTGCCAGCAGCCGAACGGGTCCAAACAATGAGCAGTTCTTC. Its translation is CASSRTGPNNEQFF.

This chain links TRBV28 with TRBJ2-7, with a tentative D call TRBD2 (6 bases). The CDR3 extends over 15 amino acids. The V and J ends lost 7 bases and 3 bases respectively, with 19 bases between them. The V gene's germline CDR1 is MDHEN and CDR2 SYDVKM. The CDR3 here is CASIPPGAGSYEQYF. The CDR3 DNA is TGTGCCAGCATCCCCCCTGGTGCCGGGAGCTACGAGCAGTACTTC.